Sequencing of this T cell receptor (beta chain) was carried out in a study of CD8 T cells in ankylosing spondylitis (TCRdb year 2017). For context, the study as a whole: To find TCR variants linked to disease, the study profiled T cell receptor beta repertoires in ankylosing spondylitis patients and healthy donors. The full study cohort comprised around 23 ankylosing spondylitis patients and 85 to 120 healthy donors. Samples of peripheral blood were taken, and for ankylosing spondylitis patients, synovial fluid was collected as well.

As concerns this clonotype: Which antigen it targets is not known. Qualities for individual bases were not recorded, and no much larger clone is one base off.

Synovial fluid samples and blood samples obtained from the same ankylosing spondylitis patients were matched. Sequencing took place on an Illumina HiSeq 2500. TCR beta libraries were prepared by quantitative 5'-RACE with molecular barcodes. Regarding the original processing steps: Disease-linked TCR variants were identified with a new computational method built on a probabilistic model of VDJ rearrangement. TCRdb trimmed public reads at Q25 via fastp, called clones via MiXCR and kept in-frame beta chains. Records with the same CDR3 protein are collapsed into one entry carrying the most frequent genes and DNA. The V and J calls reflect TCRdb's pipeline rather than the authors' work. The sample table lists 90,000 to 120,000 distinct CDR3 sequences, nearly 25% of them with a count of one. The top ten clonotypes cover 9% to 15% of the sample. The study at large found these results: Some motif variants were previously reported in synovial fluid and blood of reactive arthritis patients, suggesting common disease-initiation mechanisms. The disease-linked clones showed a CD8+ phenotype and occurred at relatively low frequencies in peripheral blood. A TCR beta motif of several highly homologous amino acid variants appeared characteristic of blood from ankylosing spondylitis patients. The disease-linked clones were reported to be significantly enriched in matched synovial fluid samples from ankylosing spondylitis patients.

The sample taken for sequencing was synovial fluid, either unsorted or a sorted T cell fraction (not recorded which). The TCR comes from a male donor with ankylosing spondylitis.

At the DNA level, the sequence is TGTGCCAGCCGGCGCGAGAGCTCTGGAAACACCATATATTTT. This translates into CASRRESSGNTIYF. The chain is made from TRBV3-1 and TRBJ1-3; the D gene assignment is ambiguous. Reading the germline V gene (reference sequence) gives CDR1 LGHDT and CDR2 YNNKEL. Trimming costs V 8 bases and J 0 bases, and their ends lie 11 bases apart. The CDR3 contains 14 residues, cysteine and phenylalanine counted. The only DNA kept is the CDR3, 42 bases in frame from the first base. Here the CDR3 is joined to the reference TRBV3-1 and TRBJ1-3 genes, and the full variable domain is: DTAVSQTPKYLVTQMGNDKSIKCEQNLGHDTMYWYKQDSKKFLKIMFSYNNKELIINETVPNRFSPKSPDKAHLNLHINSLELGDSAVYFCASRRESSGNTIYFGEGSWLTVV.